This is a list of T cell receptor beta chains from one sample in a study of blood T cell repertoires in COVID-19. TCRdb's table, derived via immunoSEQ multiplex PCR, lists solely in-frame clones and lacks some. Of around 100,000 clones in the sample, 86% were seen once. The sequenced sample was peripheral blood. These TCRs come from a man older than 75 with acute or convalescent COVID-19. CDR3s include the opening cysteine and the closing phenylalanine or tryptophan. A D gene is named only where the DNA matches it firmly. The size field is filled for only some rows; it gives once, few, many or a size class.

J gene: TRBJ1-4; V gene: TRBV19; D gene: TRBD1; clone size: NA; CDR3 DNA: TGTGCCTCCTCCGGGACAGATTATGAAAAACTGTTTTTT; CDR3 protein: CASSGTDYEKLFF
J gene: TRBJ2-7; V gene: TRBV7-3; D gene: TRBD2; clone size: NA; CDR3 DNA: TGTGCCAGCAGCTTAGGGCCTAGCGGGAGCCTCGAGCAGTACTTC; CDR3 protein: CASSLGPSGSLEQYF
J gene: TRBJ1-5; V gene: TRBV2; D gene: NA; clone size: NA; CDR3 DNA: TGTGCCAGCAGTGAAACCGACCCGGGGGGGCCCCAGCATTTT; CDR3 protein: CASSETDPGGPQHF
J gene: TRBJ2-5; V gene: TRBV5-4; D gene: NA; clone size: few; CDR3 DNA: TGTGCCAGCAGCTTGACAGGGGGGGAGGAGACCCAGTACTTC; CDR3 protein: CASSLTGGEETQYF
J gene: TRBJ2-2; V gene: TRBV7-8; D gene: NA; clone size: NA; CDR3 DNA: TGTGCCAGCAGCTCCTTAATGTCCCGTGGCAACACCGGGGAGCTGTTTTTT; CDR3 protein: CASSSLMSRGNTGELFF
J gene: TRBJ2-7; V gene: TRBV5-5; D gene: TRBD1; clone size: NA; CDR3 DNA: TGTGCCAGCAGTGGAGGACAGGGTTTTGTCTACGAGCAGTACTTC; CDR3 protein: CASSGGQGFVYEQYF
J gene: TRBJ2-5; V gene: TRBV11-1; D gene: NA; clone size: NA; CDR3 DNA: TGTGCCAGCAGCTCGTCAGGGGCGGTAAAGACCCAGTACTTC; CDR3 protein: CASSSSGAVKTQYF
J gene: TRBJ2-1; V gene: TRBV6-5; D gene: TRBD2; clone size: NA; CDR3 DNA: TGTGCCAGCAGGGATAGCGGGAGTCCCTACAATGAGCAGTTCTTC; CDR3 protein: CASRDSGSPYNEQFF
J gene: TRBJ2-7; V gene: TRBV3-1/TRBV3-2; D gene: TRBD2; clone size: once; CDR3 DNA: TGTGCCAGCAGCCAAGATCAAGCTAGCGGGACTTACGAGCAGTACTTC; CDR3 protein: CASSQDQASGTYEQYF
J gene: TRBJ1-3; V gene: TRBV30; D gene: NA; clone size: NA; CDR3 DNA: TGTGCCTGGAGTGTGGCAGGGGCTGGAAACACCATATATTTT; CDR3 protein: CAWSVAGAGNTIYF
J gene: TRBJ1-2; V gene: TRBV12-3/TRBV12-4; D gene: NA; clone size: NA; CDR3 DNA: TGTGCCAGCAGTTTACGGATGACAGGTGGCTACACCTTC; CDR3 protein: CASSLRMTGGYTF
J gene: TRBJ2-3; V gene: TRBV11-2; D gene: NA; clone size: NA; CDR3 DNA: TGTGCCAGCAGCCCCCCCGCTTTAGGGGGTGGCATAGATACGCAGTATTTT; CDR3 protein: CASSPPALGGGIDTQYF
J gene: TRBJ1-3; V gene: TRBV15; D gene: NA; clone size: few; CDR3 DNA: TGTGCCACCAGCAGGGTCGGGGCGGGAAATGGAAACACCATATATTTT; CDR3 protein: CATSRVGAGNGNTIYF
J gene: TRBJ2-7; V gene: TRBV7-2; D gene: TRBD2; clone size: NA; CDR3 DNA: TGTGCCAGCAGCTTTCTAGCGGGAGAAGGGGAGCAGTACTTC; CDR3 protein: CASSFLAGEGEQYF
J gene: TRBJ2-2; V gene: TRBV9; D gene: NA; clone size: NA; CDR3 DNA: TGTGCCAGCAGCCCCTCTAGCAGATCGAACACCGGGGAGCTGTTTTTT; CDR3 protein: CASSPSSRSNTGELFF
J gene: TRBJ2-1; V gene: TRBV5-1; D gene: TRBD2; clone size: NA; CDR3 DNA: TGCGCCAGCAGCCCGGGACTAGCGGTCGATGAGCAGTTCTTC; CDR3 protein: CASSPGLAVDEQFF
J gene: TRBJ2-5; V gene: TRBV6-4; D gene: TRBD1; clone size: NA; CDR3 DNA: TGTGCCAGCAGTGACTCCGCAGGGGGGACCCAGTACTTC; CDR3 protein: CASSDSAGGTQYF
J gene: TRBJ2-1; V gene: TRBV7-2; D gene: TRBD2; clone size: NA; CDR3 DNA: TGTGCCAGCAGCTTAGCGACAATTTGGACTAGCGGGAGTCGGCATGAGCAGTTCTTC; CDR3 protein: CASSLATIWTSGSRHEQFF
J gene: TRBJ1-1; V gene: TRBV5-6; D gene: NA; clone size: NA; CDR3 DNA: TGTGCCAGCAGCCCGGGACATTCGAACACTGAAGCTTTCTTT; CDR3 protein: CASSPGHSNTEAFF
J gene: TRBJ1-5; V gene: TRBV6-2/TRBV6-3; D gene: NA; clone size: NA; CDR3 DNA: TGTGCCAGCAGTTACTCGATCTCAGGGGCAGATAGCAATCAGCCCCAGCATTTT; CDR3 protein: CASSYSISGADSNQPQHF
J gene: TRBJ1-6; V gene: TRBV28; D gene: NA; clone size: NA; CDR3 DNA: TGTGCCAGCACCGCAGGGCTGGATTCACCCCTCCACTTT; CDR3 protein: CASTAGLDSPLHF
J gene: TRBJ1-3; V gene: TRBV6-5; D gene: NA; clone size: NA; CDR3 DNA: TGTGCCAGCAGCGGGACCGGGGGGGGAAACACCATATATTTT; CDR3 protein: CASSGTGGGNTIYF
J gene: TRBJ1-2; V gene: TRBV6-1; D gene: TRBD1; clone size: once; CDR3 DNA: TGTGCCAGCAGTGAACCAGGGGGCTATGGCTACACCTTC; CDR3 protein: CASSEPGGYGYTF
J gene: TRBJ2-7; V gene: TRBV7-9; D gene: NA; clone size: NA; CDR3 DNA: TGTGCCAGCAGCATCCAATACGAGCAGTACTTC; CDR3 protein: CASSIQYEQYF
J gene: TRBJ2-1; V gene: TRBV29-1; D gene: TRBD2; clone size: NA; CDR3 DNA: TGCAGCGCTGCGGGCCGAGTGGGAGGGAGGGCGAATGAGCAGTTCTTC; CDR3 protein: CSAAGRVGGRANEQFF
J gene: TRBJ1-1; V gene: TRBV2; D gene: NA; clone size: few; CDR3 DNA: TGTGCCAGCAGTGAAGCGGCGAGGGAAGCTTTCTTT; CDR3 protein: CASSEAAREAFF
J gene: TRBJ1-4; V gene: TRBV6-5; D gene: TRBD1; clone size: NA; CDR3 DNA: TGTGCCAGCAGTTACTCGGGACAGTCCAATGAAAAACTGTTTTTT; CDR3 protein: CASSYSGQSNEKLFF
J gene: TRBJ2-3; V gene: TRBV24-1; D gene: TRBD1; clone size: NA; CDR3 DNA: TGTGCCACCAGCGGGGGCCCCGGGACAGGGAATGTAGATACGCAGTATTTT; CDR3 protein: CATSGGPGTGNVDTQYF
J gene: TRBJ1-2; V gene: TRBV13; D gene: TRBD1; clone size: NA; CDR3 DNA: TGTGCCAGCAGCTTATCGGGACAGGGAATAGGAGCGTATGAGGGCTACACCTTC; CDR3 protein: CASSLSGQGIGAYEGYTF